Below, 14 T cell receptor beta chains from the same sample are listed, as sequenced in a study of control samples from healthy donors and cancer patients. Assay used: immunoSEQ multiplex PCR; TCRdb lists only in-frame clones, some missing. The sample carries 150,000 to 200,000 clones, around nine tenths recorded once. Sequenced sample: blood. These receptors all stem from a man aged 18 to 29 in good health.

This clone was counted between two and nine times. The rearrangement links TRBV11-2 to TRBJ1-4; perhaps TRBD1 as D (5 bases). The V end was cut by 7 bases, the J end by 7 bases, with 16 bases between. This CDR3 comprises 14 residues. The germline V gene encodes CDR1 SGHAT and CDR2 FQNNGV. CDR3 sequence reads: CASTVGQGSEKLFF. The CDR3 bases are TGTGCCAGCACCGTGGGGCAGGGATCTGAAAAACTGTTTTTT. The variable domain in full, with the rest retrieved from reference TRBV11-2 and TRBJ1-4, is EAGVAQSPRYKIIEKRQSVAFWCNPISGHATLYWYQQILGQGPKLLIQFQNNGVVDDSQLPKDRFSAERLKGVDSTLKIQPAKLEDSAVYLCASTVGQGSEKLFFGSGTQLSVL.

DNA of the CDR3: TGTGCCAGCAGTGAAGTCTCTGGCTACACCTTC. Amino acid sequence: CASSEVSGYTF. The gene calls are TRBV6-1 and TRBJ1-2, with D hard to call. Trimming removed 1 base at V and 7 bases at J, with 4 bases between. Germline-derived CDR1 and CDR2 are MNHNS and SASEGT. This CDR3 has 11 residues.

Turning to this clone: The same CDR3 also results from other DNA sequences found in this sample. The genes are TRBV6-2 or TRBV6-3 and TRBJ1-1; D perhaps matches TRBD1 (6 bases). The V gene lost 5 bases and the J gene lost 4 bases, with 14 bases spanning the gap. Germline V lookup: CDR1 MNHEY, CDR2 SVGEGT. The CDR3 has 14 residues. The CDR3 region is CASSGRRGGTEAFF. As DNA, the CDR3 is TGTGCCAGCAGTGGCCGTAGGGGGGGCACTGAAGCTTTCTTT.

J is TRBJ2-7 and V is TRBV4-1; TRBD1 might be the D (5 bases). Germline CDR1 MGHRA, CDR2 YSYEKL. Between the trimmed V and J ends, which lost 1 base and 3 bases, there was a span of 13 bases. This CDR3 has 15 amino acids. DNA for the CDR3: TGCGCCAGCAGCCAAGGGCAGGGCGCCCTCTACGAGCAGTACTTC. Translation: CASSQGQGALYEQYF.

The chain uses TRBV5-1 and TRBJ2-7, with D possibly being TRBD2 (6 bases). Trimming pared 0 bases from V and 2 bases from J, leaving 12 bases between. The germline CDR1 and CDR2 sequences are SGHRS and YFSETQ. The CDR3 length is 15 residues. The CDR3 nucleotides read TGCGCCAGCAGCTTGGGCGGGGTACGGGCCTACGAGCAGTACTTC. It yields the protein CASSLGGVRAYEQYF.

This clone was seen only once. V and J are TRBV6-1 and TRBJ2-7; 8 nucleotides align to TRBD2. V lost 3 bases to trimming and J lost 2 bases; unmatched junction nucleotides: 6. Germline loops: CDR1 MNHNS, CDR2 SASEGT. The CDR3 is 15 residues long. The CDR3 sequence: CASSDRGGQTYEQYF. CDR3 in DNA: TGTGCCAGCAGTGATCGCGGGGGGCAAACCTACGAGCAGTACTTC.

This rearrangement joins TRBV15 to TRBJ2-3, with D perhaps matching TRBD2 (7 bases). The V end was cut by 0 bases, the J end by 7 bases, with 11 bases between. This CDR3 spans 14 amino acids. Germline V gene lookup returns CDR1 LNHNV and CDR2 YYDKDF (reference sequence). CDR3 sequence reads: CATSREAGAYTQYF. The CDR3 region has the DNA TGTGCCACCAGCAGAGAGGCGGGGGCCTATACGCAGTATTTT.

This rearrangement joins TRBV10-3 to TRBJ2-5, with 7 positions matching TRBD2. This CDR3 has 14 residues. The V gene's germline CDR1 is ENHRY and CDR2 SYGVKD. Trimming at V came to 3 bases and at J to 4 bases, leaving 5 bases not matched to a gene. The CDR3 spells CAISDSGGRETQYF. For the CDR3, the DNA is TGTGCCATCAGTGACTCCGGGGGGAGAGAGACCCAGTACTTC.

V and J are TRBV5-1 and TRBJ2-2; D is possibly TRBD1 (5 bases). The CDR3 runs 15 residues. Germline V gene sequence: CDR1 SGHRS, CDR2 YFSETQ. V lost 4 bases and J lost 2, with 12 bases in between. The DNA of the CDR3 is TGCGCCAGCAGCCAGTTAGGGGTCAACACCGGGGAGCTGTTTTTT. Translated, it gives CASSQLGVNTGELFF.

On this clone: The sample contains more than one DNA sequence encoding this CDR3. The chain carries TRBV7-2 and TRBJ2-5, with D possibly TRBD1 on 6 matching bases. The CDR3 runs 14 residues. Trimming pared 1 base from V and 5 bases from J, leaving 11 bases between. Germline V lookup: CDR1 SGHTA, CDR2 FQGNSA. The CDR3 nucleotides read TGTGCCAGCAGCTTAGGGCGTGGGGGCGAGACCCAGTACTTC. Translating gives CASSLGRGGETQYF. The variable domain in full, completed from reference TRBV7-2 and TRBJ2-5, reads GAGVSQSPSNKVTEKGKDVELRCDPISGHTALYWYRQSLGQGLEFLIYFQGNSAPDKSGLPSDRFSAERTGGSVSTLTIQRTQQEDSAVYLCASSLGRGGETQYFGPGTRLLVL.

In this sample, this clone turned up a few times. The V call is TRBV4-1, the J call TRBJ2-7; D might be TRBD1 (5 bases). Trimming pared 3 bases from V and 0 bases from J, leaving 18 bases between. CDR1 and CDR2 from the germline V gene are MGHRA and YSYEKL. This CDR3 is built from 17 residues. The CDR3 sequence: CASSHDQGQSLSYEQYF. CDR3 bases: TGCGCCAGCAGCCACGACCAGGGTCAGAGCCTCTCCTACGAGCAGTACTTC.

The chain employs TRBV28 and TRBJ2-1, with D possibly matching TRBD1 (6 bases). This CDR3 is built from 16 residues. The V end lost 2 bases, the J end lost 8 bases, and 19 bases lay between the germline ends. CDR1 and CDR2 from the germline V gene are MDHEN and SYDVKM. CDR3 DNA: TGTGCCAGCAGTTTACCCCACTTCACAGGGCCCCATGAGCAGTTCTTC. It encodes CASSLPHFTGPHEQFF.

The chain is built from TRBV4-1 and TRBJ2-1; D unresolved. The germline gives CDR1 MGHRA, CDR2 YSYEKL. Trimming pared 1 base from V and 1 base from J, leaving 11 bases between. This CDR3 region has 16 residues. Here the CDR3 reads CASSQVDLISYNEQFF. The CDR3 DNA reads TGCGCCAGCAGCCAAGTGGACCTAATTTCCTACAATGAGCAGTTCTTC.

The gene calls are TRBV3-1 (or the pseudogene TRBV3-2) and TRBJ1-2; D not certain. Trimming left V 0 bases short and J 5 bases short, with 13 bases between. Germline CDR1 is LGHDT and CDR2 is YNNKEL (reference sequence). The CDR3 sequence is 15 residues long. The CDR3 region is CASSQDLAVQYGYTF. The CDR3, as DNA: TGTGCCAGCAGCCAAGACCTAGCAGTACAGTATGGCTACACCTTC.